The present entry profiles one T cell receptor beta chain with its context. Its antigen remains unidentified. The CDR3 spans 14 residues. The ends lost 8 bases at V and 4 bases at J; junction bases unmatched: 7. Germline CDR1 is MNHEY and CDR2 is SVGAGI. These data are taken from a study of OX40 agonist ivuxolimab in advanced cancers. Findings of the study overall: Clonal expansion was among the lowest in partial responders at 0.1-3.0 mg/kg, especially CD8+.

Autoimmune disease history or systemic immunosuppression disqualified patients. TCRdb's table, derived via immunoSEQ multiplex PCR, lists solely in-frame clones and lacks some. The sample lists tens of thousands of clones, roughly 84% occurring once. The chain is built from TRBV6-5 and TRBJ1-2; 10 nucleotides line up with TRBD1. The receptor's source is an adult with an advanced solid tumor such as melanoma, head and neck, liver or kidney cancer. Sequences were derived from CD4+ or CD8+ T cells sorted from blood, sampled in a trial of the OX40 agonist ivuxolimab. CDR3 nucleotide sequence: TGTGCCAGCCGGCCGGGACAGGGGCGCTATGGCTACACCTTC. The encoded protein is CASRPGQGRYGYTF.